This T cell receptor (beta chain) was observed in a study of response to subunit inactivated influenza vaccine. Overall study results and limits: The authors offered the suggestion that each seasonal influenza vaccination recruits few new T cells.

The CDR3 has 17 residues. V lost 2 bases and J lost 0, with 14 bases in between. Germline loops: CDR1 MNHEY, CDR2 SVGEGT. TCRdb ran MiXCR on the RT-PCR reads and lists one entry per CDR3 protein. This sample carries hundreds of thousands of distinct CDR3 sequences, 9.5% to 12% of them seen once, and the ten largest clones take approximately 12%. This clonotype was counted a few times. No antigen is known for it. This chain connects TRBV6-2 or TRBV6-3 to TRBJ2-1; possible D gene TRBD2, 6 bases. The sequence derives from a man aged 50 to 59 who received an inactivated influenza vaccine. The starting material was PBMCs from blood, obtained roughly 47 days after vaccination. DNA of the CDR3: TGTGCCAGCAGTTACGGTTCCGGGACTCTCTCCTACAATGAGCAGTTCTTC. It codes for CASSYGSGTLSYNEQFF.